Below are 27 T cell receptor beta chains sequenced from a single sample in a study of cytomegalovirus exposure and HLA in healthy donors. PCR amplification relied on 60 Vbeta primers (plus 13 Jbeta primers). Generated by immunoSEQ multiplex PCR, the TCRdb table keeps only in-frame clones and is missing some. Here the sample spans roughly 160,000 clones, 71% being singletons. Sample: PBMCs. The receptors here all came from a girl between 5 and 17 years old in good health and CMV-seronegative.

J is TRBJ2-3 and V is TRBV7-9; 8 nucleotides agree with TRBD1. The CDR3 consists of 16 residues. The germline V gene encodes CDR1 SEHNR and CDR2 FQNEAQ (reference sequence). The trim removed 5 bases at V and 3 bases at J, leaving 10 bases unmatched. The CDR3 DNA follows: TGTGCCAGCAGCCCACGGACAGGGTGGACGACAGATACGCAGTATTTT. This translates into CASSPRTGWTTDTQYF.

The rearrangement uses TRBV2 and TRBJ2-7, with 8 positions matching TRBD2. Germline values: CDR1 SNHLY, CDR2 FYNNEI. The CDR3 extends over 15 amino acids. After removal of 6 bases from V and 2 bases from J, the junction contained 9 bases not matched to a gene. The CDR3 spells CASRAGLVNPYEQYF. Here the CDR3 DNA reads TGTGCCAGCAGAGCGGGACTAGTAAATCCCTACGAGCAGTACTTC.

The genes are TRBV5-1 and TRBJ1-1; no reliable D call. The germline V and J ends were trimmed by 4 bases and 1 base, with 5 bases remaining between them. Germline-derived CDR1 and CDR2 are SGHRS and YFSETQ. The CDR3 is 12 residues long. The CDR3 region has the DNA TGCGCCAGCAGCCCGGGGAACACTGAAGCTTTCTTT. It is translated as CASSPGNTEAFF.

CDR3 sequence reads: CASSQVGGDYNEQFF. CDR3 bases: TGTGCCAGCAGCCAGGTCGGGGGGGACTACAATGAGCAGTTCTTC. The chain carries TRBV4-2 and TRBJ2-1, with 8 bases lining up with TRBD2. The CDR3 extends over 15 amino acids. Germline lookup yields CDR1 LGHNA and CDR2 YNFKEQ. Trimming cost V 3 bases and J 3 bases; bases outside gene matches: 4.

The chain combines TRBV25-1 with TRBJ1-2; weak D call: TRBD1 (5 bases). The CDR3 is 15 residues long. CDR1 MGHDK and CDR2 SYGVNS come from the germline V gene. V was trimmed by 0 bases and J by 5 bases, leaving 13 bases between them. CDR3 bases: TGTGCCAGCAGTGAATATACCCCCGGGGGTTATGGCTACACCTTC. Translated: CASSEYTPGGYGYTF.

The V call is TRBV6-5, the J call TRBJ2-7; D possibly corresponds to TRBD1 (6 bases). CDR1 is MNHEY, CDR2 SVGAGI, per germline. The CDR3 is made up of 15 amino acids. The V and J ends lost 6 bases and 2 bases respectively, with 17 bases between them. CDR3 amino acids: CASSKGDGQPYEQYF. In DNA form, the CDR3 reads TGTGCCAGCAGCAAAGGGGATGGACAGCCCTACGAGCAGTACTTC.

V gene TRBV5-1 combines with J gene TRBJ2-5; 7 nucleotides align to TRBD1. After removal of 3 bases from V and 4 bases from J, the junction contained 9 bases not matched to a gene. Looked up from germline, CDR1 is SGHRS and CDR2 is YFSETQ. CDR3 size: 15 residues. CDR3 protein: CASSSSGGTGETQYF. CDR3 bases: TGCGCCAGCAGCTCGTCAGGGGGAACTGGAGAGACCCAGTACTTC.

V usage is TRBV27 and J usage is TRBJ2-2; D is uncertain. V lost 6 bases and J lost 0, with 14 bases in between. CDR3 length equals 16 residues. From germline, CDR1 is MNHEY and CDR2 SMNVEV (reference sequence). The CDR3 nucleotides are TGTGCCAGCAGCATCTTCCCCGCGGCGAACACCGGGGAGCTGTTTTTT. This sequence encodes CASSIFPAANTGELFF.

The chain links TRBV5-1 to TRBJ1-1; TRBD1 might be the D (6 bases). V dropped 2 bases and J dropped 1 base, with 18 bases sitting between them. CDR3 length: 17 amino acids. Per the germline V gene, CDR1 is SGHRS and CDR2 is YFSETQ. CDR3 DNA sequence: TGCGCCAGCAGCTTCTTTCAGGGGCCACTTACGAACACTGAAGCTTTCTTT. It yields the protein CASSFFQGPLTNTEAFF.

The CDR3 loop reads CASSLWRGPSSYEQYF. The CDR3 nucleotides are TGTGCCAGCAGCTTATGGCGGGGCCCGAGCTCCTACGAGCAGTACTTC. The V gene is TRBV7-9, the J gene TRBJ2-7; D might be TRBD2 (6 bases). Per the germline V gene, CDR1 is SEHNR and CDR2 is FQNEAQ (reference sequence). V was shortened by 2 bases and J by 0 bases, with 14 bases between the two germline ends. The CDR3 spans 16 residues.

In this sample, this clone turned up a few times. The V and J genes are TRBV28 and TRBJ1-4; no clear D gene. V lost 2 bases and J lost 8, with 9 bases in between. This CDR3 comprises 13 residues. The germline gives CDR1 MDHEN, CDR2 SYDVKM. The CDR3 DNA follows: TGTGCCAGCAGTTTAACGGTTAAAGAAAAACTGTTTTTT. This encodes CASSLTVKEKLFF.

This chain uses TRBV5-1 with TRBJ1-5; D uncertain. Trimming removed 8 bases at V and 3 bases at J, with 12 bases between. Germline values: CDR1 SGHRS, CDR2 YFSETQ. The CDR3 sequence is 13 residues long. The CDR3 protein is CASAVGFNQPQHF. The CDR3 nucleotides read TGCGCCAGTGCGGTCGGATTCAATCAGCCCCAGCATTTT.

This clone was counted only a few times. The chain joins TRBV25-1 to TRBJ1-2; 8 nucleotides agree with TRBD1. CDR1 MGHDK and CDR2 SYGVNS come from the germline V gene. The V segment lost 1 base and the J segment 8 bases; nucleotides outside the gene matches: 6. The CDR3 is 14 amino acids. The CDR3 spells CASSEFPGGRGYTF. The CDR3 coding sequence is TGTGCCAGCAGTGAATTCCCAGGGGGCAGGGGCTACACCTTC.

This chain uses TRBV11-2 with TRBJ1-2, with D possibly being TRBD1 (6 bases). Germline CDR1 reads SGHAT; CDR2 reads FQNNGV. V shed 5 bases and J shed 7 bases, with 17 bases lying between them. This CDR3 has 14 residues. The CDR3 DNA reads TGTGCCAGCAGCCCCGTTCTACAGGGAAGTGGCTACACCTTC. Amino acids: CASSPVLQGSGYTF. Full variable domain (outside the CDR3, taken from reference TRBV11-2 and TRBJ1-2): EAGVAQSPRYKIIEKRQSVAFWCNPISGHATLYWYQQILGQGPKLLIQFQNNGVVDDSQLPKDRFSAERLKGVDSTLKIQPAKLEDSAVYLCASSPVLQGSGYTFGSGTRLTVV.

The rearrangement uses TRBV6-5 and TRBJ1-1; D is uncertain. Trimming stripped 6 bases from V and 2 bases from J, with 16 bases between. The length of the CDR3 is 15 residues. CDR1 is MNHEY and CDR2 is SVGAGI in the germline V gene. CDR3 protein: CASSNYVTDNTEAFF. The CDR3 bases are TGTGCCAGCAGCAACTATGTCACGGATAACACTGAAGCTTTCTTT.

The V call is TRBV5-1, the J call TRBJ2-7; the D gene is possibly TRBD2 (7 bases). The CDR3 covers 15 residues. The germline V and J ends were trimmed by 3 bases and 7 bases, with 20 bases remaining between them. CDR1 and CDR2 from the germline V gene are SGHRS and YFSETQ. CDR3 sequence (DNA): TGCGCCAGCAGCTGGGGGGGGCGCGGGAATTGGGAGCAGTACTTC. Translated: CASSWGGRGNWEQYF.

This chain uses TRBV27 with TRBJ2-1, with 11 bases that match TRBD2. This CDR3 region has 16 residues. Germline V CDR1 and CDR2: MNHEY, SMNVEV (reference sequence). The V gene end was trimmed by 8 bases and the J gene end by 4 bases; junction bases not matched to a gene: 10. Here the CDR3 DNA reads TGTGCCAGCCGAGGGACCGGGACTAGCGGATACAATGAGCAGTTCTTC. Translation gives CASRGTGTSGYNEQFF.

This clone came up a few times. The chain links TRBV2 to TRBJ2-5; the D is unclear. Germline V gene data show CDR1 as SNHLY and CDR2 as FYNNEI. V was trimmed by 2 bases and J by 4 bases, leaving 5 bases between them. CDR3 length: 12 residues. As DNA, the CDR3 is TGTGCCAGCAGTGAAAAGCGAGAGACCCAGTACTTC. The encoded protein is CASSEKRETQYF.

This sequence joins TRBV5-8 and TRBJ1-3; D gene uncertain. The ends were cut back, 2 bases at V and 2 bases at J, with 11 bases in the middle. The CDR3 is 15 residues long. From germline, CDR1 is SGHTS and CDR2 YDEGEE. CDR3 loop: CASSLGDGPGNTIYF. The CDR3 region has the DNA TGTGCCAGCAGCTTAGGCGATGGGCCTGGAAACACCATATATTTT.

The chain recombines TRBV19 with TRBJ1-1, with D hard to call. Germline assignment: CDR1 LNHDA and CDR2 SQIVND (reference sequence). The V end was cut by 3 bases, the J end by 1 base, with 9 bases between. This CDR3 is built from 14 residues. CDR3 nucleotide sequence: TGTGCCAGTAGTATCTTCGGTGGGAACACTGAAGCTTTCTTT. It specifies CASSIFGGNTEAFF.

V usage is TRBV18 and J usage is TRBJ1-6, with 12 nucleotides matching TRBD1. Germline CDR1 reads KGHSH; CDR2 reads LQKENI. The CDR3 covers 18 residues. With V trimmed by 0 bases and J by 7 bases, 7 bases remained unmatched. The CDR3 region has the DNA TGTGCCAGCTCACCACCGGCCGGGACAGGGGGCGAAAATTCACCCCTCCACTTT. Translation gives CASSPPAGTGGENSPLHF.

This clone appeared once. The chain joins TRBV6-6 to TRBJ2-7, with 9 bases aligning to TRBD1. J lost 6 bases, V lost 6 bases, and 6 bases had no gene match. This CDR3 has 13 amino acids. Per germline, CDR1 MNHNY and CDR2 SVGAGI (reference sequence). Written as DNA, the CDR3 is TGTGCCAGCAGCCGGGACAGGGACGGCGAGCAGTACTTC. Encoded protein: CASSRDRDGEQYF.

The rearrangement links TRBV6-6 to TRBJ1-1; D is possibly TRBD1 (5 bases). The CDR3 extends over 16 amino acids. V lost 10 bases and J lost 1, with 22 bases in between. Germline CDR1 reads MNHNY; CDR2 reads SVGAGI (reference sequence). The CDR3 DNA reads TGTGCCACCACTCCCGAGACAGCCCACTCGAACACTGAAGCTTTCTTT. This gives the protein CATTPETAHSNTEAFF.

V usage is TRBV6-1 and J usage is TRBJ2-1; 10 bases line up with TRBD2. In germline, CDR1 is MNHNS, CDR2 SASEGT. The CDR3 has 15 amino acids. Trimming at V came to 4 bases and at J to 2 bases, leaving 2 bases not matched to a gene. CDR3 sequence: CASSGAGGTYNEQFF. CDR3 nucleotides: TGTGCCAGCAGTGGAGCGGGGGGGACCTACAATGAGCAGTTCTTC.

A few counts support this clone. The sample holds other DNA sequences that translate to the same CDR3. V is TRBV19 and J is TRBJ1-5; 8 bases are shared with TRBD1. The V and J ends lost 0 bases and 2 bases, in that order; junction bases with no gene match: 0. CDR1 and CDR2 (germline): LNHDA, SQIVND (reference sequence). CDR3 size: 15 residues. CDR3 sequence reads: CASSIDRGRNQPQHF. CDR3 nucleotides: TGTGCCAGTAGTATAGACAGGGGGCGCAATCAGCCCCAGCATTTT.

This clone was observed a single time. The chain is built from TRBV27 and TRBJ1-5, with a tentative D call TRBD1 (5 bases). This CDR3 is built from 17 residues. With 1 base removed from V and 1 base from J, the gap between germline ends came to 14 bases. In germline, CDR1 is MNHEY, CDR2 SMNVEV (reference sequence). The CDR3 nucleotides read TGTGCCAGCAGTTTATTGGGACTGGGTGGGAGCAATCAGCCCCAGCATTTT. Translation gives CASSLLGLGGSNQPQHF.

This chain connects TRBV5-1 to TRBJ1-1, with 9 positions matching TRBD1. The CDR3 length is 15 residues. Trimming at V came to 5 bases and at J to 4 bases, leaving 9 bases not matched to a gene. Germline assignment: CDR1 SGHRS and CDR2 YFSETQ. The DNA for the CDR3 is TGCGCCAGCAGACGATTCGACAGGGGGGGCACTGAAGCTTTCTTT. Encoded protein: CASRRFDRGGTEAFF.